The rows below give T cell receptor beta chains drawn from one sample of a study of blood T cell repertoires in COVID-19. The repertoire was sequenced with immunoSEQ multiplex PCR; TCRdb's copy has only in-frame clones and lacks some. The sample lists a few hundred thousand clones; less than 85% were seen once. The sample taken for sequencing was peripheral blood. The source of these receptors is a woman older than 75 with acute or convalescent COVID-19. Both conserved end residues are part of each CDR3. The D gene is left open where the match is weak. Size is omitted from some rows. Given values are once, few, many or a class for expanded clones.

cdr3_nt: TGTGCCAGCAGCCAAGGAGGGGGTGATTATGGCTACACCTTC
cdr3_aa: CASSQGGGDYGYTF
j_call: TRBJ1-2
cdr3_length: 14
d_call: .
clone_size: .
v_call: TRBV3-1/TRBV3-2

cdr3_nt: TGTGCCAGCGCCCCCGAGGACTTCTCCTACAATGAGCAGTTCTTC
cdr3_aa: CASAPEDFSYNEQFF
j_call: TRBJ2-1
cdr3_length: 15
d_call: .
clone_size: .
v_call: TRBV7-2

cdr3_nt: TGTGCCAGCAGCCTAAGACTAGCAGATACGCAGTATTTT
cdr3_aa: CASSLRLADTQYF
j_call: TRBJ2-3
cdr3_length: 13
d_call: .
clone_size: .
v_call: TRBV7-2

cdr3_nt: TGTGCCAGCAGCTTCAAAAATCCGGGGAATACGCAGTATTTT
cdr3_aa: CASSFKNPGNTQYF
j_call: TRBJ2-3
cdr3_length: 14
d_call: .
clone_size: .
v_call: TRBV5-4

cdr3_nt: TGTGCCAGCAGCCCTCGCGACAGGGGAAAGCCCTACGAGCAGTACTTC
cdr3_aa: CASSPRDRGKPYEQYF
j_call: TRBJ2-7
cdr3_length: 16
d_call: TRBD1
clone_size: .
v_call: TRBV11-3

cdr3_nt: TGCGCCAGCAGCAGGGGACTGCTACAAGAGACCCAGTACTTC
cdr3_aa: CASSRGLLQETQYF
j_call: TRBJ2-5
cdr3_length: 14
d_call: .
clone_size: .
v_call: TRBV5-1

cdr3_nt: TGTGCCAGCAGCTTAGTTTTGGCGGGCGACGTACCCAAAGAGACCCAGTACTTC
cdr3_aa: CASSLVLAGDVPKETQYF
j_call: TRBJ2-5
cdr3_length: 18
d_call: .
clone_size: .
v_call: TRBV11-2

cdr3_nt: TGTGCCAGCAGCAAGTGGGGGCCGGTTGAAGCTTTCTTT
cdr3_aa: CASSKWGPVEAFF
j_call: TRBJ1-1
cdr3_length: 13
d_call: .
clone_size: .
v_call: TRBV21-1

cdr3_nt: TGTGCCAGCAGGGGCAAGGGCGGGGCAACCTACGAGCAGTACTTC
cdr3_aa: CASRGKGGATYEQYF
j_call: TRBJ2-7
cdr3_length: 15
d_call: .
clone_size: .
v_call: TRBV6-5

cdr3_nt: TGTGCCAGCAGTAAACGGACTAGCGTTAGCACAGATACGCAGTATTTT
cdr3_aa: CASSKRTSVSTDTQYF
j_call: TRBJ2-3
cdr3_length: 16
d_call: TRBD2
clone_size: .
v_call: TRBV6-6

cdr3_nt: TGTGCCAGCATGAGGACAGGGAACACCGGGGAGCTGTTTTTT
cdr3_aa: CASMRTGNTGELFF
j_call: TRBJ2-2
cdr3_length: 14
d_call: TRBD1
clone_size: .
v_call: TRBV6-5

cdr3_nt: TGTGCCAGCAGCGGAGGGACAGGGGCTTCTACTACGCAGTATTTT
cdr3_aa: CASSGGTGASTTQYF
j_call: TRBJ2-3
cdr3_length: 15
d_call: TRBD1
clone_size: .
v_call: TRBV9

cdr3_nt: TGTGCCAGCAGCTTATTGTCAGGGATAGACTATGGCTACACCTTC
cdr3_aa: CASSLLSGIDYGYTF
j_call: TRBJ1-2
cdr3_length: 15
d_call: .
clone_size: .
v_call: TRBV7-8

cdr3_nt: TGTGCCAGCAGTAAAACCGGGCCCCAAGGGGGAGGGCGCTACACCTTC
cdr3_aa: CASSKTGPQGGGRYTF
j_call: TRBJ1-2
cdr3_length: 16
d_call: .
clone_size: .
v_call: TRBV27

cdr3_nt: TGTGCCAGCAGCGGTACAGGGAGTTGGCACACCATATATTTT
cdr3_aa: CASSGTGSWHTIYF
j_call: TRBJ1-3
cdr3_length: 14
d_call: .
clone_size: few
v_call: TRBV13

cdr3_nt: TGTGCCAGCAGCTCCAGCGGGGGGCGGCAAGAGACCCAGTACTTC
cdr3_aa: CASSSSGGRQETQYF
j_call: TRBJ2-5
cdr3_length: 15
d_call: TRBD2
clone_size: .
v_call: TRBV5-5

cdr3_nt: TGCAGCGTGGGACTTAGCGGGGGGGCCACAGATACGCAGTATTTT
cdr3_aa: CSVGLSGGATDTQYF
j_call: TRBJ2-3
cdr3_length: 15
d_call: TRBD2
clone_size: .
v_call: TRBV29-1

cdr3_nt: TGTGCCAGCAGTTTAGCGGCTGGCTATGGCTACACCTTC
cdr3_aa: CASSLAAGYGYTF
j_call: TRBJ1-2
cdr3_length: 13
d_call: .
clone_size: once
v_call: TRBV12-3/TRBV12-4

cdr3_nt: TGTGCCAGCACCCAAGGAGGGGGCTTTTCTAACTATGGCTACACCTTC
cdr3_aa: CASTQGGGFSNYGYTF
j_call: TRBJ1-2
cdr3_length: 16
d_call: TRBD1
clone_size: .
v_call: TRBV3-1/TRBV3-2

cdr3_nt: TGTGCCAGCAGGCTCGACAGGGGGTTGTATGGCTACACCTTC
cdr3_aa: CASRLDRGLYGYTF
j_call: TRBJ1-2
cdr3_length: 14
d_call: TRBD1
clone_size: .
v_call: TRBV2

cdr3_nt: TGTGCCAGCTCACCCGGGGATTCAACGGCTGAAGCTTTCTTT
cdr3_aa: CASSPGDSTAEAFF
j_call: TRBJ1-1
cdr3_length: 14
d_call: .
clone_size: .
v_call: TRBV18

cdr3_nt: TGTGCCAGCAGTTTCGGACAGGCCTCCTATTCACCCCTCCACTTT
cdr3_aa: CASSFGQASYSPLHF
j_call: TRBJ1-6
cdr3_length: 15
d_call: TRBD1
clone_size: .
v_call: TRBV28

cdr3_nt: TGCGCCAGCAGCCAAGATCACAGGGAAGGCGATGGCTACACCTTC
cdr3_aa: CASSQDHREGDGYTF
j_call: TRBJ1-2
cdr3_length: 15
d_call: .
clone_size: .
v_call: TRBV4-3

cdr3_nt: TGTGCCAGCAGTGAGATCCTCCCTAGCGGCCCGAACACCGGGGAGCTGTTTTTT
cdr3_aa: CASSEILPSGPNTGELFF
j_call: TRBJ2-2
cdr3_length: 18
d_call: TRBD2
clone_size: .
v_call: TRBV6-1

cdr3_nt: TGTGCCAGCCAGGGACAGGGAAGTGGGGGCTACACCTTC
cdr3_aa: CASQGQGSGGYTF
j_call: TRBJ1-2
cdr3_length: 13
d_call: TRBD1
clone_size: .
v_call: TRBV19

cdr3_nt: TGTGCCAGCAGCTTGGAGACGGGACTGTTCCACTACGAGCAGTACTTC
cdr3_aa: CASSLETGLFHYEQYF
j_call: TRBJ2-7
cdr3_length: 16
d_call: .
clone_size: .
v_call: TRBV5-6

cdr3_nt: TGTGCCAGCAGTTTCTTCGACAGGAACACTGAAGCTTTCTTT
cdr3_aa: CASSFFDRNTEAFF
j_call: TRBJ1-1
cdr3_length: 14
d_call: .
clone_size: .
v_call: TRBV28

cdr3_nt: TGTGCCAGCAGTCGACAGGGAAATTCACCCCTCCACTTT
cdr3_aa: CASSRQGNSPLHF
j_call: TRBJ1-6
cdr3_length: 13
d_call: TRBD1
clone_size: .
v_call: TRBV27

cdr3_nt: TGTGCCAGCAGTTACTCGAGGCTAGGGGGGGGAGATACGCAGTATTTT
cdr3_aa: CASSYSRLGGGDTQYF
j_call: TRBJ2-3
cdr3_length: 16
d_call: .
clone_size: .
v_call: TRBV6-6

cdr3_nt: TGTGCCAGCAGCCAAGACGTGGCCCGCACAGATACGCAGTATTTT
cdr3_aa: CASSQDVARTDTQYF
j_call: TRBJ2-3
cdr3_length: 15
d_call: .
clone_size: .
v_call: TRBV3-1/TRBV3-2

cdr3_nt: TGTGCCAGCTCACCTCTTTGGACAGGGGAATACGAGCAGTACTTC
cdr3_aa: CASSPLWTGEYEQYF
j_call: TRBJ2-7
cdr3_length: 15
d_call: TRBD1
clone_size: .
v_call: TRBV18

cdr3_nt: TGCGCCAGCAGCCCCCGGGGACAGGGCCACGAGCAGTACTTC
cdr3_aa: CASSPRGQGHEQYF
j_call: TRBJ2-7
cdr3_length: 14
d_call: TRBD1
clone_size: .
v_call: TRBV4-1

cdr3_nt: TGTGCCAGCAGCTTAGCCGGGACAGTCACCGGGGAGCTGTTTTTT
cdr3_aa: CASSLAGTVTGELFF
j_call: TRBJ2-2
cdr3_length: 15
d_call: TRBD1
clone_size: .
v_call: TRBV7-2

cdr3_nt: TGTGCCAGCAGTTTAGACAGTAACTATGGCTACACCTTC
cdr3_aa: CASSLDSNYGYTF
j_call: TRBJ1-2
cdr3_length: 13
d_call: .
clone_size: .
v_call: TRBV28

cdr3_nt: TGTGCCAGCAGTGTACAGCATTCTAATGAAAAACTGTTTTTT
cdr3_aa: CASSVQHSNEKLFF
j_call: TRBJ1-4
cdr3_length: 14
d_call: .
clone_size: .
v_call: TRBV2

cdr3_nt: TGCGCCAGCAGTATTGAGATAGCGGAGAGCTCCTACGAGCAGTACTTC
cdr3_aa: CASSIEIAESSYEQYF
j_call: TRBJ2-7
cdr3_length: 16
d_call: .
clone_size: .
v_call: TRBV10-1

cdr3_nt: TGTGCCAGCAGCCGAGAGGGGAACACTGAAGCTTTCTTT
cdr3_aa: CASSREGNTEAFF
j_call: TRBJ1-1
cdr3_length: 13
d_call: .
clone_size: .
v_call: TRBV6-5

cdr3_nt: TGTGCCAGTAGCCTCGGAGGGATGAACACTGAAGCTTTCTTT
cdr3_aa: CASSLGGMNTEAFF
j_call: TRBJ1-1
cdr3_length: 14
d_call: .
clone_size: .
v_call: TRBV19

cdr3_nt: TGTGCTAGTGGCCGAGAAAGAGGCACTGAAGCTTTCTTT
cdr3_aa: CASGRERGTEAFF
j_call: TRBJ1-1
cdr3_length: 13
d_call: .
clone_size: .
v_call: TRBV12-5

cdr3_nt: TGTGCCAGCAGCTCTAGGACAGGGGTGAACTATGGCTACACCTTC
cdr3_aa: CASSSRTGVNYGYTF
j_call: TRBJ1-2
cdr3_length: 15
d_call: TRBD1
clone_size: .
v_call: TRBV5-4

cdr3_nt: TGTGCCAGCAGTGTACTAGCGGGGGACACAGATACGCAGTATTTT
cdr3_aa: CASSVLAGDTDTQYF
j_call: TRBJ2-3
cdr3_length: 15
d_call: TRBD2
clone_size: .
v_call: TRBV6-4

cdr3_nt: TGTGCCAGCTCACCAGACAGGGTGAGGGAGCAGTACTTC
cdr3_aa: CASSPDRVREQYF
j_call: TRBJ2-7
cdr3_length: 13
d_call: TRBD1
clone_size: .
v_call: TRBV18

cdr3_nt: TGTGCCAGCAGTCCTGGACTGGATAATTCACCCCTCCACTTT
cdr3_aa: CASSPGLDNSPLHF
j_call: TRBJ1-6
cdr3_length: 14
d_call: .
clone_size: .
v_call: TRBV6-5

cdr3_nt: TGCGCCAGCAGCATGACCGGGGACAGGGATGAGCAGTTCTTC
cdr3_aa: CASSMTGDRDEQFF
j_call: TRBJ2-1
cdr3_length: 14
d_call: TRBD1
clone_size: .
v_call: TRBV5-1

cdr3_nt: TGTGCCAGCACCCCCCAGGCGCAGGGTGTCGGTGGCAATCAGCCCCAGCATTTT
cdr3_aa: CASTPQAQGVGGNQPQHF
j_call: TRBJ1-5
cdr3_length: 18
d_call: .
clone_size: .
v_call: TRBV28

cdr3_nt: TGTGCCAGCAGCGAGGGGACTTTAGAGACCCAGTACTTC
cdr3_aa: CASSEGTLETQYF
j_call: TRBJ2-5
cdr3_length: 13
d_call: .
clone_size: .
v_call: TRBV11-2

cdr3_nt: TGTGCCAGCAGCCGCCCAGGGGGAAGCGATCAGCCCCAGCATTTT
cdr3_aa: CASSRPGGSDQPQHF
j_call: TRBJ1-5
cdr3_length: 15
d_call: TRBD1
clone_size: .
v_call: TRBV28

cdr3_nt: TGTGCCAGCAGCTTCCGGACCGGAGGACAGGCTTCCTATGGCTACACCTTC
cdr3_aa: CASSFRTGGQASYGYTF
j_call: TRBJ1-2
cdr3_length: 17
d_call: TRBD1
clone_size: .
v_call: TRBV5-5

cdr3_nt: TGTGCCAGCAGCTTATCAGCGGGGTTCTACAATGAGCAGTTCTTC
cdr3_aa: CASSLSAGFYNEQFF
j_call: TRBJ2-1
cdr3_length: 15
d_call: TRBD2
clone_size: .
v_call: TRBV7-2

cdr3_nt: TGTGCCAGTACCCTAACAGGGGCTCCCAATCAGCCCCAGCATTTT
cdr3_aa: CASTLTGAPNQPQHF
j_call: TRBJ1-5
cdr3_length: 15
d_call: TRBD1
clone_size: .
v_call: TRBV19

cdr3_nt: TGTGCCAGCACGGCGGGAGGGCCGACTAATTCACCCCTCCACTTT
cdr3_aa: CASTAGGPTNSPLHF
j_call: TRBJ1-6
cdr3_length: 15
d_call: .
clone_size: .
v_call: TRBV9

cdr3_nt: TGTGCCAGCAGCTTAGGGGGCTCCTATGGCTACACCTTC
cdr3_aa: CASSLGGSYGYTF
j_call: TRBJ1-2
cdr3_length: 13
d_call: .
clone_size: few
v_call: TRBV7-3

cdr3_nt: TGTGCCAGCAGTGAATGGGGTCAGGGGCCCCAGCATTTT
cdr3_aa: CASSEWGQGPQHF
j_call: TRBJ1-5
cdr3_length: 13
d_call: .
clone_size: .
v_call: TRBV6-1

cdr3_nt: TGTGCCAGCAGCTTAGCCAAACCAGGGGATCGCAATCAGCCCCAGCATTTT
cdr3_aa: CASSLAKPGDRNQPQHF
j_call: TRBJ1-5
cdr3_length: 17
d_call: .
clone_size: .
v_call: TRBV7-9

cdr3_nt: TGTGCCAGCAGCCAAAGGACAGGGGGTAATTCACCCCTCCACTTT
cdr3_aa: CASSQRTGGNSPLHF
j_call: TRBJ1-6
cdr3_length: 15
d_call: TRBD1
clone_size: .
v_call: TRBV7-2

cdr3_nt: TGTGCCAGCAGTCGGGGAGATACGCAGTATTTT
cdr3_aa: CASSRGDTQYF
j_call: TRBJ2-3
cdr3_length: 11
d_call: .
clone_size: .
v_call: TRBV6-5

cdr3_nt: TGTGCCAGCAGCCAGATTCAGGGCCGCTCTGGAAACACCATATATTTT
cdr3_aa: CASSQIQGRSGNTIYF
j_call: TRBJ1-3
cdr3_length: 16
d_call: .
clone_size: .
v_call: TRBV3-1/TRBV3-2

cdr3_nt: TGTGCCAGCAGTTGGCTCTTAAGCTCCTACGAGCAGTACTTC
cdr3_aa: CASSWLLSSYEQYF
j_call: TRBJ2-7
cdr3_length: 14
d_call: .
clone_size: .
v_call: TRBV6-7

cdr3_nt: TGTGCCAGTAGTATAGGAGATACGGGGGGCCACCGCTACTACGAGCAGTACTTC
cdr3_aa: CASSIGDTGGHRYYEQYF
j_call: TRBJ2-7
cdr3_length: 18
d_call: .
clone_size: .
v_call: TRBV19

cdr3_nt: TGTGCCAGCAGTGACGGATGGGCACAGGGGAGGCACTTT
cdr3_aa: CASSDGWAQGRHF
j_call: TRBJ1-6
cdr3_length: 13
d_call: TRBD1
clone_size: few
v_call: TRBV6-1